This T cell receptor beta chain appears in the sequencing data of a study of human T cells and chemical hapten exposure (dated by TCRdb to the early 2020s). Broadly, across the study: For sensitization, 2% DPC in acetone was applied to a roughly 2 cm by roughly 2 cm area of upper inner arm skin. Weekly therapeutic DPC doses were additionally applied to the scalp of patients throughout the approximately 25-week study period. Patch testing was done on the upper back using Finn chambers containing 0.01% DPC, and results were scored after 6 days according to International Contact Dermatitis Research Group standards. Most of the patients in the cohort were female, and the cohort covered alopecia areata with under or over 50% scalp involvement, alopecia totalis and alopecia universalis. The libraries were sequenced as a pool, and the TCR yield per sample differed mostly because of small variations in library volumes within the pool. This study followed changes in the peripheral blood TCR repertoire in vivo during primary and secondary sensitization of alopecia patients to the hapten diphenylcyclopropenone (DPC). Blood was sampled from patients pre-sensitization (week 0) and at 2, 6 and about 24 weeks after DPC sensitization. Blood for TCR sequencing was provided by twenty-nine alopecia patients at one to four time points (pre-sensitization, 2, 6 and 24 weeks). The study at large found these results: Expanded TCRs formed significantly more large CDR3 similarity clusters than pre-sensitization or healthy control sets, consistent with antigen-driven responses. Repeated subsampling changed both the strength of the expansion versus patch-test correlation and the threshold at which the correlation became significant. All patients had alopecia, a presumed autoimmune disease, so their immune response might differ from that of healthy individuals. No change with DPC sensitization was found in the number of TCRs above 1 in 1000 frequency, and no evidence of global repertoire structure alterations was found. A positive correlation was found between the number of PT1 expanded TCRs and patch test score, with significance reached at thresholds 8, 16 and 32 but not 4.

Library method: RACE. The sequencer listed for this sample is NextSeq 500. During library preparation, unique molecular identifiers were attached to individual cDNA molecules so that TCRs could be counted in a quantitative, reproducible way. Both TCR alpha and TCR beta chains were sequenced from each blood RNA sample. The authors processed their data as follows. Samples had a median of roughly 100,000 TCRs, with a range from about 23,224 to 700,000. V, J and CDR3 annotation of the TCR reads was performed with the Decombinator software suite. For the PS versus PT1 abundance plots, all samples were subsampled to the same number of TCRs (28,000). Expanded TCRs were defined as absent before sensitization and observed at least eight times at the 2-week time point. Using fastp at Q25 and MiXCR, TCRdb reprocessed the public reads and kept productive beta chains. Merged by CDR3 protein, the rows form single entries marked with the most common genes and DNA. Clone size and V and J calls follow TCRdb, not the original study. This sample holds tens of thousands of distinct CDR3 sequences; under 12% were observed only once. The ten largest clones represent approximately 6.2% of the sample.

The trim is 1 base for V and 6 bases for J, with a gap of 10 bases between the germline ends. The cysteine opens and the phenylalanine closes a CDR3 of 13 amino acids. The read is trimmed to its CDR3 DNA, 39 bases read in frame from base 1. Based on the germline V gene (reference sequence), the CDR1 and CDR2 sequences are SGHKS and YYEKEE. What the time point label conveys for this sample: pre-sensitization, week 0. According to the study, the label for this sample's treatment or condition signals: therapeutic diphenylcyclopropenone sensitization with weekly scalp DPC. Blood at each patch-test visit was drawn before the patch test was applied. Eligible patients were aged 18 to 70, diagnosed with alopecia, deemed suitable for DPC therapy, and excluded if pregnant. Total RNA was isolated from unfractionated whole blood collected in Tempus Blood RNA tubes. At least ten counts were recorded for this clonotype. There is no known antigen for this receptor. No base-level quality is on record; no much larger clone is a single base apart.

Specimen: whole blood, collected in connection with sensitization to the hapten diphenylcyclopropenone (DPC). This clonotype was sampled from a man aged 25 to 40 with alopecia areata. Some clones in this sample may be carry-over from other donors' samples. The chain is made from TRBV5-5 and TRBJ1-2, and perhaps TRBD1 as D gene, on 6 matching bases. The CDR3 region has the sequence CASSLTGSNGYTF. The DNA is as follows: TGTGCCAGCAGCTTGACAGGGTCCAATGGCTACACCTTC.